The clone carrying this TCR beta chain was seen many times. Its antigen is unknown. The CDR3 is made up of 14 amino acids. Trimming stripped 5 bases from V and 7 bases from J, with 15 bases between. This sample was included in a study of human T cells and chemical hapten exposure. In the study overall: TCR yields per sample varied mostly from small pooled library volume differences. Study outcomes and limitations: Sensitizing to DPC left TCRs with a frequency above 1 in 1000 unaltered.

The library put unique molecular identifiers onto individual cDNA molecules. As originally analysed: Sequenced samples showed a median of around 96,000 TCRs each, with counts running from 23,224 to 690,600. TCRdb ran MiXCR on the RACE reads and lists one entry per CDR3 protein. It is TCRdb's table, rather than the study itself, that gives the V and J calls and clone size. The repertoire includes under 45,000 distinct CDR3 sequences, roughly 5.5% of them detected once, and about 13% sits in the top ten. Regarding time point: healthy volunteer bleed at 6 weeks. Sequencing started from total RNA isolated from unfractionated whole blood.

The chain combines TRBV12-3 or TRBV12-4 with TRBJ2-1, with D uncertain. The source is a human donor in good health. Some clones in this sample may be carry-over from other donors' samples. Sequenced: whole blood. In DNA, the CDR3 is TGTGCCAGCAGTCCGATGGCCGGTGCGAATGAGCAGTTCTTC. Its translation: CASSPMAGANEQFF.